A selection of T cell receptor beta chains follows, all from one sample in a study of cytomegalovirus exposure and HLA in healthy donors. Profiled with immunoSEQ multiplex PCR; TCRdb holds only in-frame clones, not every one. Of roughly 73,000 clones listed, 75% are singletons. The sample taken for sequencing was PBMCs. These receptor sequences come from a man between 65 and 80 years old in good health and CMV-seronegative. Both conserved end residues are part of each CDR3. The order of the fields is D gene, J gene, V gene, clone size, CDR3 protein, CDR3 DNA. The D gene is left open where the match is weak. The size of a clone is reported for some rows only, either as once, few or many, or as a class for expanded clones.

D: -
J: TRBJ2-2
V: TRBV29-1
size: -
CDR3: CSVGAPQGTGELFF
DNA: TGCAGCGTTGGGGCACCTCAGGGTACCGGGGAGCTGTTTTTT

D: TRBD2
J: TRBJ2-1
V: TRBV7-2
size: -
CDR3: CASSFQLAALLF
DNA: TGTGCCAGCAGCTTTCAACTAGCGGCCCTGCTCTTC

D: -
J: TRBJ2-1
V: TRBV4-1
size: -
CDR3: CASSQGHPQNNEQFF
DNA: TGCGCCAGCAGCCAAGGCCACCCACAAAACAATGAGCAGTTCTTC

D: -
J: TRBJ2-7
V: TRBV2
size: -
CDR3: CASSVSRPYEQYF
DNA: TGTGCCAGCAGTGTGTCCAGGCCCTACGAGCAGTACTTC

D: TRBD1
J: TRBJ1-6
V: TRBV6-5
size: -
CDR3: CASRYDRATNSPLHF
DNA: TGTGCCAGCAGATACGACAGGGCGACGAATTCACCCCTCCACTTT

D: TRBD1
J: TRBJ1-4
V: TRBV28
size: -
CDR3: CASRTQGGTNEKLFF
DNA: TGTGCCAGCAGAACCCAGGGGGGAACTAATGAAAAACTGTTTTTT

D: -
J: TRBJ1-3
V: TRBV18
size: -
CDR3: CASSPLQGSGNTIYF
DNA: TGTGCCAGCTCACCACTGCAGGGCTCTGGAAACACCATATATTTT

D: -
J: TRBJ2-3
V: TRBV19
size: -
CDR3: CASSTNPVDGGQYF
DNA: TGTGCCAGTAGTACTAACCCCGTTGACGGGGGGCAGTATTTT

D: -
J: TRBJ2-3
V: TRBV7-2
size: -
CDR3: CASKEVSGASTDTQYF
DNA: TGTGCCAGCAAGGAGGTTAGCGGAGCCAGCACAGATACGCAGTATTTT

D: TRBD2
J: TRBJ2-7
V: TRBV19
size: few
CDR3: CASSGLAGGPHEQYF
DNA: TGTGCCAGTAGCGGACTAGCGGGAGGGCCCCACGAGCAGTACTTC

D: TRBD1
J: TRBJ1-6
V: TRBV7-2
size: -
CDR3: CASSSTGRSRYSPLHF
DNA: TGTGCCAGCAGCTCGACAGGGCGTAGTCGGTATTCACCCCTCCACTTT

D: TRBD1
J: TRBJ2-7
V: TRBV30
size: few
CDR3: CAWTTFRDRDYEQYF
DNA: TGTGCCTGGACGACGTTCCGGGACAGAGACTACGAGCAGTACTTC

D: -
J: TRBJ1-1
V: TRBV19
size: -
CDR3: CASRPGWNTEAFF
DNA: TGTGCCAGTAGGCCAGGGTGGAACACTGAAGCTTTCTTT

D: TRBD1
J: TRBJ2-3
V: TRBV29-1
size: -
CDR3: CSVELGGGTDTQYF
DNA: TGCAGCGTTGAATTAGGGGGCGGGACAGATACGCAGTATTTT

D: -
J: TRBJ2-3
V: TRBV5-1
size: -
CDR3: CASSLGQATDTQYF
DNA: TGCGCCAGCAGCTTGGGCCAGGCTACAGATACGCAGTATTTT

D: -
J: TRBJ2-7
V: TRBV7-9
size: -
CDR3: CSSSLNAGQSYEQYF
DNA: TGTTCCAGCAGCTTAAATGCAGGCCAAAGCTACGAGCAGTACTTC

D: TRBD1
J: TRBJ2-7
V: TRBV5-1
size: -
CDR3: CASRPGTGGSYEQYF
DNA: TGCGCCAGCAGACCCGGGACAGGGGGGTCCTACGAGCAGTACTTC

D: TRBD1
J: TRBJ1-2
V: TRBV6-5
size: -
CDR3: CASSYDRGDYGYTF
DNA: TGTGCCAGCAGTTACGACAGGGGGGACTATGGCTACACCTTC

D: TRBD1
J: TRBJ1-5
V: TRBV28
size: few
CDR3: CASSFDRAQPQHF
DNA: TGTGCCAGCAGTTTCGACAGGGCTCAGCCCCAGCATTTT

D: -
J: TRBJ2-7
V: TRBV30
size: -
CDR3: CAWTRDSPYEQYF
DNA: TGTGCCTGGACCCGGGACTCACCCTACGAGCAGTACTTC

D: TRBD1
J: TRBJ2-1
V: TRBV7-2
size: -
CDR3: CASTTGTGSANEQFF
DNA: TGTGCCAGCACCACGGGGACAGGATCAGCCAATGAGCAGTTCTTC

D: -
J: TRBJ2-7
V: TRBV5-1
size: few
CDR3: CASSLGGLPQYF
DNA: TGCGCCAGCAGCTTGGGAGGACTACCCCAGTACTTC

D: -
J: TRBJ1-6
V: TRBV7-9
size: once
CDR3: CASSLEQINSPLHF
DNA: TGTGCCAGCAGCTTAGAACAGATAAATTCACCCCTCCACTTT

D: -
J: TRBJ2-1
V: TRBV2
size: once
CDR3: CASRGDFSNEQFF
DNA: TGTGCCAGCAGGGGGGACTTCTCCAATGAGCAGTTCTTC

D: TRBD2
J: TRBJ2-5
V: TRBV5-1
size: -
CDR3: CASGQAGTSQETQYF
DNA: TGCGCCAGCGGCCAAGCCGGGACTAGCCAAGAGACCCAGTACTTC

D: TRBD2
J: TRBJ2-1
V: TRBV5-8
size: -
CDR3: CASSLAFGTSGIYNEQFF
DNA: TGTGCCAGCAGCTTGGCCTTTGGGACTAGCGGGATCTACAATGAGCAGTTCTTC

D: TRBD1
J: TRBJ2-3
V: TRBV16
size: few
CDR3: CASSQSQGDTDTQYF
DNA: TGTGCCAGCAGCCAGTCACAGGGGGACACAGATACGCAGTATTTT

D: -
J: TRBJ1-6
V: TRBV2
size: few
CDR3: CASRGSDGSVHF
DNA: TGTGCCAGCAGGGGAAGCGACGGGAGTGTCCACTTT

D: TRBD2
J: TRBJ2-1
V: TRBV5-1
size: once
CDR3: CASSAGLAGGEQFF
DNA: TGCGCCAGCAGCGCGGGACTAGCGGGGGGTGAGCAGTTCTTC

D: -
J: TRBJ1-6
V: TRBV27
size: -
CDR3: CASSDRLYSPLHF
DNA: TGTGCCAGCTCCGACAGGCTATATTCACCCCTCCACTTT

D: TRBD2
J: TRBJ2-7
V: TRBV5-1
size: -
CDR3: CASSLGTTPSYEQYF
DNA: TGCGCCAGCAGCCTAGGGACTACGCCTTCCTACGAGCAGTACTTC

D: TRBD1
J: TRBJ1-2
V: TRBV11-2
size: -
CDR3: CASSTWDSLNGYTF
DNA: TGTGCCAGCAGCACCTGGGACAGCCTTAATGGCTACACCTTC

D: TRBD1
J: TRBJ2-2
V: TRBV7-6
size: few
CDR3: CASTKRGTGGVPNTGELFF
DNA: TGTGCCAGCACCAAAAGGGGGACAGGGGGCGTTCCGAACACCGGGGAGCTGTTTTTT

D: TRBD1
J: TRBJ1-1
V: TRBV7-9
size: -
CDR3: CSSSLETLGQGSTEAFF
DNA: TGTTCCAGCAGCTTAGAGACCCTGGGACAGGGTAGCACTGAAGCTTTCTTT

D: TRBD1
J: TRBJ1-6
V: TRBV4-3
size: -
CDR3: CASSQDAPGQGGSPLHF
DNA: TGCGCCAGCAGCCAAGATGCCCCCGGACAGGGCGGTTCACCCCTCCACTTT